The 9 T cell receptor beta chains reported below all come from one sample, sequenced in a study of shared clonotypes between healthy human individuals. Profiling relied on immunoSEQ multiplex PCR, and the TCRdb table lists in-frame clones only, not all of them. The table includes some 790,000 clones, around 77% detected once. The sample comprised memory CD4+ T cells sorted from blood. Subset of the sample: CD45RA-negative fraction. These receptors came from a woman in her 30s in good health.

This chain connects TRBV5-1 to TRBJ2-4, with a tentative D call TRBD2 (6 bases). V was pared by 4 bases and J by 5 bases, with 13 bases between. Per germline, CDR1 SGHRS and CDR2 YFSETQ. The CDR3 is 14 amino acids. The CDR3 DNA reads as TGCGCCAGCAGCCAGGCGGGGACTCAAAACATTCAGTACTTC. This gives the protein CASSQAGTQNIQYF.

The chain is built from TRBV18 and TRBJ1-3; D is unclear. V lost 3 bases, J lost 0 bases, and 15 bases lay in between. The germline gives CDR1 KGHSH, CDR2 LQKENI. This CDR3 has 17 residues. The CDR3 is CASSPTFEVGSGNTIYF. DNA of the CDR3: TGTGCCAGCTCACCTACCTTCGAGGTGGGCTCTGGAAACACCATATATTTT.

J is TRBJ2-1 and V is TRBV21-1; the table calls TRBD1, which could not be checked here. TRBV21-1 is described as a pseudogene. The CDR3 consists of 13 residues. The CDR3 bases are TGTGCCAGCAACATGGGACAGGGTAATGAGCAGTTCTTC. It encodes CASNMGQGNEQFF.

V usage is TRBV28 and J usage is TRBJ2-7, with 8 bases aligning to TRBD1. The CDR3 consists of 15 residues. V shed 6 bases and J 9 bases; nucleotides not matched to a gene: 16. Germline CDR1 reads MDHEN; CDR2 reads SYDVKM. The CDR3 sequence is CASSPRDRPLFGQYF. DNA for the CDR3: TGTGCCAGCAGCCCACGGGACAGGCCTTTGTTTGGGCAGTACTTC.

This clone showed up many times. The chain carries TRBV28 and TRBJ1-1; 7 nucleotides agree with TRBD1. CDR1 is MDHEN, CDR2 SYDVKM, per germline. Trimming at V came to 7 bases and at J to 0 bases, leaving 5 bases not matched to a gene. The CDR3 totals 14 residues. The CDR3 loop reads CASTSGQMNTEAFF. The CDR3 bases are TGTGCCAGCACCTCGGGACAGATGAACACTGAAGCTTTCTTT.

The genes are TRBV19 and TRBJ2-2; TRBD2 agrees at 9 bases. The CDR3 has 16 residues. The junction had 8 bases not matched to a gene; V was cut back by 6 bases and J by 3 bases. Germline CDR1 LNHDA, CDR2 SQIVND (reference sequence). The CDR3 is CASRGGRAFDTGELFF. The CDR3 nucleotides are TGTGCCAGTAGGGGCGGGAGGGCCTTTGACACCGGGGAGCTGTTTTTT. The whole variable domain, remainder taken from reference TRBV19 and TRBJ2-2, is DGGITQSPKYLFRKEGQNVTLSCEQNLNHDAMYWYRQDPGQGLRLIYYSQIVNDFQKGDIAEGYSVSREKKESFPLTVTSAQKNPTAFYLCASRGGRAFDTGELFFGEGSRLTVL.

The chain is built from TRBV27 and TRBJ2-7; 8 bases are a match to TRBD2. Germline CDR1 MNHEY, CDR2 SMNVEV (reference sequence). This CDR3 is built from 16 residues. V was pared by 5 bases and J by 6 bases, with 15 bases of the junction left unmatched. CDR3 in DNA: TGTGCCAGCAGTCCCCGCCGAGCGGCGGGAGGTTTCGAGCAGTACTTC. It is translated as CASSPRRAAGGFEQYF.

DNA of the CDR3: TGTGCCAGCAGCCCAACTCCGGGACCGGGAAGGGATACGCAGTATTTT. It specifies CASSPTPGPGRDTQYF. The chain carries TRBV7-3 and TRBJ2-3; D may be TRBD1 or TRBD2 (5 bases each). CDR3 length: 16 amino acids. CDR1 is SGHTA, CDR2 FQGTGA, per germline. V was cut by 5 bases and J by 6 bases, with 21 bases left in between.

The chain couples TRBV9 to TRBJ1-1; 7 bases fit TRBD1. The ends lost 0 bases at V and 1 base at J; junction bases unmatched: 12. The CDR3 is made up of 18 amino acids. Germline CDR1 and CDR2: SGDLS and YYNGEE. DNA for the CDR3: TGTGCCAGCAGCGTAGACGCCGGGACAGAGGGCTGGAACACTGAAGCTTTCTTT. Residues: CASSVDAGTEGWNTEAFF.